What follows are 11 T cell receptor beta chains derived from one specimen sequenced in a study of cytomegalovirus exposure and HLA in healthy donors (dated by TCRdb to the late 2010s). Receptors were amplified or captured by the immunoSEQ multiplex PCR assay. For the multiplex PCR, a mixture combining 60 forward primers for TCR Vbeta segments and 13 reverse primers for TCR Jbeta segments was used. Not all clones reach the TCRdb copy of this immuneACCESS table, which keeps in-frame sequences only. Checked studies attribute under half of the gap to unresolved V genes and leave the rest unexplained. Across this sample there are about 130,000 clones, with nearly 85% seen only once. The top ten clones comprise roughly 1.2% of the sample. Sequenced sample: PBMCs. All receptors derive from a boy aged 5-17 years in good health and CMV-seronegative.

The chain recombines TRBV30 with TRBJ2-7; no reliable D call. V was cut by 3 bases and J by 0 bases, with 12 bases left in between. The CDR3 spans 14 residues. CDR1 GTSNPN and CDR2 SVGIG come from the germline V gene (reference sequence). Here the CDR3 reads CAWSPRRSSYEQYF. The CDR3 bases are TGTGCCTGGAGCCCCCGACGGAGCTCCTACGAGCAGTACTTC. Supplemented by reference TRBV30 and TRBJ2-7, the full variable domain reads SQTIHQWPATLVQPVGSPLSLECTVEGTSNPNLYWYRQAAGRGLQLLFYSVGIGQISSEVPQNLSASRPQDRQFILSSKKLLLSDSGFYLCAWSPRRSSYEQYFGPGTRLTVT.

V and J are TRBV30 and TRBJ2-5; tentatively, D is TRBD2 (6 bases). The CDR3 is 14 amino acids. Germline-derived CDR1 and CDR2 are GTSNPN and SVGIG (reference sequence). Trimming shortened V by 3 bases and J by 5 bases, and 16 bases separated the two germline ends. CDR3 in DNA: TGTGCCTGGAGAAATAGCGGAGCCGGGGAGACCCAGTACTTC. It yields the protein CAWRNSGAGETQYF.

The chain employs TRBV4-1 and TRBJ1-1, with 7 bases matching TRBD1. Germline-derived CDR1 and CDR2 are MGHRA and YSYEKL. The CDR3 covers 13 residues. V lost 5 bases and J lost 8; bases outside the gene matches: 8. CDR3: CASSGFGTVEAFF. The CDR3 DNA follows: TGCGCCAGCAGCGGGTTTGGGACAGTCGAAGCTTTCTTT.

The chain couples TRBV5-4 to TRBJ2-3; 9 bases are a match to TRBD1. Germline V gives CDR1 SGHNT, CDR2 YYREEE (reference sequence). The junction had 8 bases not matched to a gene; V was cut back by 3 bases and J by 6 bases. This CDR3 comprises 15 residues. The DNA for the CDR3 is TGTGCCAGCAGCTCCACAGGGGGCCATAGGGATACGCAGTATTTT. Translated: CASSSTGGHRDTQYF.

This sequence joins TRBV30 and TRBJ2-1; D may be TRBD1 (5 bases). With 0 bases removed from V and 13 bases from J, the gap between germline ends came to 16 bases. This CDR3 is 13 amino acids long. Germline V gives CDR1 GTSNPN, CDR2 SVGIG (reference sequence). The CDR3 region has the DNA TGTGCCTGGAGTGTACTGCATGCAGGGCATCAGTTCTTC. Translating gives CAWSVLHAGHQFF.

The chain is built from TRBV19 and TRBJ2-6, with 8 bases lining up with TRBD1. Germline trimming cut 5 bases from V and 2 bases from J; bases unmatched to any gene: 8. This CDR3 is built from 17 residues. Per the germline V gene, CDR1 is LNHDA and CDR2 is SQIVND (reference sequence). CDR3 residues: CASSQDRGAPGANVLTF. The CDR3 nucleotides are TGTGCCAGTAGTCAAGACAGGGGAGCCCCTGGGGCCAACGTCCTGACTTTC.

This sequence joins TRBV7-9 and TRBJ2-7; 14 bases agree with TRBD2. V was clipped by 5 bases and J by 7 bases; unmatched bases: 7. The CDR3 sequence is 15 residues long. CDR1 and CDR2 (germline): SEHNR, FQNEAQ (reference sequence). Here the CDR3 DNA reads TGTGCCAGCAGCCTATCGGGACTAGCGGGAGTTGAGCAGTACTTC. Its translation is CASSLSGLAGVEQYF.

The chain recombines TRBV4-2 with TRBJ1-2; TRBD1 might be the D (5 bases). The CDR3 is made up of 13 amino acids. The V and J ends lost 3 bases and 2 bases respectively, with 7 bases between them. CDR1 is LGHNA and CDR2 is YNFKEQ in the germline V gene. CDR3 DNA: TGTGCCAGCAGCCAGACAGAGAACTATGGCTACACCTTC. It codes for CASSQTENYGYTF.

CDR3 residues: CASSAGLAGGTETQYF. The CDR3 nucleotides are TGTGCCAGCAGCGCCGGACTAGCGGGAGGAACAGAGACCCAGTACTTC. This sequence joins TRBV7-7 and TRBJ2-5; 14 bases line up with TRBD2. V shed 5 bases, J shed 4 bases, and the junction held 6 bases outside the gene matches. The CDR3 is 16 residues long. The germline V gene encodes CDR1 SSHAT and CDR2 FNYEAQ (reference sequence).

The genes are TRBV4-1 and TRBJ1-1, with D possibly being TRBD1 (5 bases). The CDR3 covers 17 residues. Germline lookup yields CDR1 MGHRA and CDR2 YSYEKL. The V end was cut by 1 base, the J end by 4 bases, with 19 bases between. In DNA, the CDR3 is TGCGCCAGCAGCCAAGGGGGCGCGGTGGGAAGGAGCACTGAAGCTTTCTTT. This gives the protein CASSQGGAVGRSTEAFF.

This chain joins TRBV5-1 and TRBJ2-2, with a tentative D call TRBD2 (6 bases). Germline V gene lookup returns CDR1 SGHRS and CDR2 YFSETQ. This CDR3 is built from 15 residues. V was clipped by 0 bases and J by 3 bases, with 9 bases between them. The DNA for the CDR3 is TGCGCCAGCAGCTTGGCCGGAGGGGACACCGGGGAGCTGTTTTTT. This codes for CASSLAGGDTGELFF.